These 32 T cell receptor beta chains originate from one sample sequenced in a study of CD8+ T cells in alopecia areata. Described treatment: oral pan-JAK inhibitor, 5-10 mg twice daily. RNA extraction and reverse transcription yielded cDNA as sequencing template. TCRdb's table, derived via immunoSEQ multiplex PCR, lists solely in-frame clones and lacks some. The data contain approximately 300,000 clones, 58% of them singletons. Source: CD4+ T cells sorted from blood, taken at week 24, from a patient treated with tofacitinib. Every receptor here comes from a human donor with alopecia areata.

V and J are TRBV11-3 and TRBJ2-3; D gene unclear. Trimming cost V 0 bases and J 4 bases, with 8 bases left between them. CDR3 size: 14 residues. CDR1 and CDR2 from the germline V gene are SGHNT and YENEEA. CDR3 region: CASSLDHPSDTQYF. The CDR3 nucleotides read TGTGCCAGCAGCTTAGATCATCCCTCAGATACGCAGTATTTT.

This clone has a handful of counts. This chain links TRBV29-1 with TRBJ2-2, with D perhaps matching TRBD2 (7 bases). V lost 6 bases and J 4 bases, leaving 15 bases between the germline ends. This CDR3 is 14 amino acids long. Germline V gene lookup returns CDR1 SQVTM and CDR2 ANQGSEA. CDR3 DNA sequence: TGCAGCGTGAAGGGGGGGCCGGCCACCGGGGAGCTGTTTTTT. Protein product: CSVKGGPATGELFF.

V is TRBV7-2 and J is TRBJ2-7; D remains ambiguous. Trimming cost V 5 bases and J 3 bases, with 14 bases left between them. Germline CDR1 is SGHTA and CDR2 is FQGNSA. The CDR3 covers 14 residues. Here the CDR3 reads CASSPERFLYEQYF. The CDR3 nucleotides read TGTGCCAGCAGCCCTGAGAGATTTCTCTACGAGCAGTACTTC.

V is TRBV30 and J is TRBJ1-5; D call uncertain. V lost 3 bases, J lost 3 bases, and 18 bases lay in between. CDR1 and CDR2 from the germline V gene are GTSNPN and SVGIG (reference sequence). The CDR3 runs 16 residues. This CDR3 is CAWRVSGRPSNQPQHF. As DNA, the CDR3 is TGTGCCTGGAGAGTGTCGGGGAGACCTTCCAATCAGCCCCAGCATTTT.

The rearrangement links TRBV28 to TRBJ2-1, with D unclear. The CDR3 totals 14 residues. CDR1 MDHEN and CDR2 SYDVKM come from the germline V gene. V was clipped by 5 bases and J by 3 bases, with 11 bases between them. CDR3 nucleotide sequence: TGTGCCAGCAGTCCACGGACGGACTACAATGAGCAGTTCTTC. It codes for CASSPRTDYNEQFF. The full variable domain, in which reference TRBV28 and TRBJ2-1 provide the parts outside the CDR3, is DVKVTQSSRYLVKRTGEKVFLECVQDMDHENMFWYRQDPGLGLRLIYFSYDVKMKEKGDIPEGYSVSREKKERFSLILESASTNQTSMYLCASSPRTDYNEQFFGPGTRLTVL.

In its sample, this clone was seen a few times. The chain carries TRBV29-1 and TRBJ2-2; the D is unclear. Germline lookup yields CDR1 SQVTM and CDR2 ANQGSEA. Trimming cost V 4 bases and J 4 bases, with 10 bases left between them. The CDR3 is 13 amino acids. CDR3 nucleotide sequence: TGCAGCGTTGCGGGTTACCGCACCGGGGAGCTGTTTTTT. Translated, it gives CSVAGYRTGELFF.

J is TRBJ2-7 and V is TRBV7-8; perhaps TRBD1 as D (5 bases). The CDR3 totals 17 residues. CDR1 is SGHVS and CDR2 is FQNEAQ in the germline V gene. Trimming stripped 3 bases from V and 3 bases from J, with 21 bases between. The CDR3 spells CASSFPPGGAGNYEQYF. DNA for the CDR3: TGTGCCAGCAGCTTCCCCCCCGGTGGGGCAGGGAACTACGAGCAGTACTTC.

The chain combines TRBV5-1 with TRBJ1-2; TRBD1 is a possible D gene (6 bases). The CDR3 has 14 amino acids. CDR1 is SGHRS, CDR2 YFSETQ, per germline. V was pared by 2 bases and J by 6 bases, with 14 bases between. The DNA of the CDR3 is TGCGCCAGCAGCTTCGAAGACAGGTTAGATGGCTACACCTTC. Protein product: CASSFEDRLDGYTF.

V usage is TRBV18 and J usage is TRBJ2-7; D gene ambiguous. V was pared by 5 bases and J by 4 bases, with 6 bases between. Germline V CDR1 and CDR2: KGHSH, LQKENI. CDR3 size: 11 residues. The CDR3 loop reads CASSITYEQYF. CDR3 nucleotide sequence: TGTGCCAGCTCAATAACATACGAGCAGTACTTC.

This clone was found a few times. The chain is built from TRBV2 and TRBJ2-5; D not resolved. CDR3 length: 12 amino acids. The V end was cut by 4 bases, the J end by 0 bases, with 3 bases between. Germline CDR1 is SNHLY and CDR2 is FYNNEI. The CDR3: CASSVNQETQYF. The DNA for the CDR3 is TGTGCCAGCAGTGTCAACCAAGAGACCCAGTACTTC. Looking up the rest from reference TRBV2 and TRBJ2-5 gives the full variable domain: EPEVTQTPSHQVTQMGQEVILRCVPISNHLYFYWYRQILGQKVEFLVSFYNNEISEKSEIFDDQFSVERPDGSNFTLKIRSTKLEDSAMYFCASSVNQETQYFGPGTRLLVL.

J is TRBJ2-6 and V is TRBV7-9, with D possibly matching TRBD2 (6 bases). V was pared by 5 bases and J by 0 bases, with 17 bases between. Germline CDR1 and CDR2: SEHNR and FQNEAQ (reference sequence). The CDR3 is made up of 18 amino acids. CDR3 loop: CASSQRTVGGSGANVLTF. In nucleotides, the CDR3 is TGTGCCAGCAGCCAAAGGACGGTCGGGGGCTCTGGGGCCAACGTCCTGACTTTC.

The V and J genes are TRBV12-5 and TRBJ1-4; tentative D call: TRBD1 (6 bases). The germline V gene has CDR1 LGHNT and CDR2 FRNRAP. Trimming shortened V by 5 bases and J by 7 bases, and 11 bases separated the two germline ends. The CDR3 is 13 amino acids. CDR3 bases: TGTGCTAGTGGTCAACAGGGTAGTGAAAAACTGTTTTTT. Translation gives CASGQQGSEKLFF.

V gene TRBV15 combines with J gene TRBJ2-7; 10 bases align to TRBD1. The germline V gene encodes CDR1 LNHNV and CDR2 YYDKDF (reference sequence). The CDR3 has 16 residues. The ends lost 2 bases at V and 3 bases at J; junction bases unmatched: 7. CDR3 DNA sequence: TGTGCCACCAGCAGAAAAAGGGGACAGGGGAACTACGAGCAGTACTTC. Its translation is CATSRKRGQGNYEQYF.

This clone was seen only a few times. This rearrangement joins TRBV29-1 to TRBJ1-1, with D maybe TRBD1 (6 bases). The CDR3 consists of 14 residues. Germline loops: CDR1 SQVTM, CDR2 ANQGSEA. V was shortened by 2 bases and J by 4 bases, with 14 bases between the two germline ends. The CDR3 coding sequence is TGCAGCGTTGAACTGAGGGGGGGGAGCACTGAAGCTTTCTTT. Translated: CSVELRGGSTEAFF.

The chain employs TRBV2 and TRBJ2-7; TRBD2 matches at 8 bases. The V segment lost 5 bases and the J segment 5 bases; nucleotides outside the gene matches: 11. Germline V CDR1 and CDR2: SNHLY, FYNNEI. This CDR3 has 15 amino acids. This CDR3 reads CASSFSGGSENEQYF. The CDR3 nucleotides are TGTGCCAGCAGTTTCAGCGGGGGCAGCGAGAACGAGCAGTACTTC. The full variable domain, rest sourced from reference TRBV2 and TRBJ2-7, is EPEVTQTPSHQVTQMGQEVILRCVPISNHLYFYWYRQILGQKVEFLVSFYNNEISEKSEIFDDQFSVERPDGSNFTLKIRSTKLEDSAMYFCASSFSGGSENEQYFGPGTRLTVT.

This chain links TRBV29-1 with TRBJ2-1; 7 positions agree with TRBD1. V trimming: 4 bases; J trimming: 7 bases; junction bases outside the gene matches: 19. The length of the CDR3 is 17 residues. Germline loops: CDR1 SQVTM, CDR2 ANQGSEA. CDR3 loop: CSVVPMVNRGLPNEQFF. The CDR3 DNA reads TGCAGCGTTGTGCCGATGGTTAACAGGGGTCTCCCAAATGAGCAGTTCTTC.

This clone was recorded a few times. This chain connects TRBV4-3 to TRBJ2-7, with D maybe TRBD1 (6 bases). This CDR3 has 14 residues. The V end was cut by 4 bases, the J end by 6 bases, with 16 bases between. Germline-derived CDR1 and CDR2 are LGHNA and YSLEER. CDR3 DNA: TGCGCCAGCAGCCGAGGGGGATTCCGGCGCGAGCAGTACTTC. The encoded protein is CASSRGGFRREQYF.

The CDR3 nucleotides read TGTGCCAGCAGCCTGACTAGCGGGGAGCAAGAGACCCAGTACTTC. Residues: CASSLTSGEQETQYF. This sequence joins TRBV5-4 and TRBJ2-5; TRBD2 aligns across 11 bases. V lost 4 bases to trimming and J lost 2 bases; unmatched junction nucleotides: 4. The CDR3 is made up of 15 amino acids. Germline assignment: CDR1 SGHNT and CDR2 YYREEE (reference sequence).

The chain recombines TRBV29-1 with TRBJ1-1; D remains unclear. The V end lost 6 bases, the J end lost 0 bases, and 11 bases lay between the germline ends. Germline V lookup: CDR1 SQVTM, CDR2 ANQGSEA. The CDR3 is made up of 13 amino acids. In DNA form, the CDR3 reads TGCAGCGTCTGTCGGCAGATGAACACTGAAGCTTTCTTT. This gives the protein CSVCRQMNTEAFF.

The CDR3 reads CASSQVGDLTQPQHF. CDR3 DNA sequence: TGCGCCAGCAGCCAAGTAGGCGATCTCACGCAGCCCCAGCATTTT. The V gene is TRBV4-1, the J gene TRBJ1-5, with D uncertain. The CDR3 has 15 residues. Between the trimmed V and J ends, which lost 1 base and 7 bases, there was a span of 14 bases. Germline V CDR1 and CDR2: MGHRA, YSYEKL.

This chain connects TRBV4-1 to TRBJ2-7, with a possible D match to TRBD2 (5 bases). The ends were cut back, 4 bases at V and 5 bases at J, with 24 bases in the middle. From germline, CDR1 is MGHRA and CDR2 YSYEKL. This CDR3 comprises 17 residues. The CDR3 here is CASSRSERAGRWNEQYF. CDR3 DNA sequence: TGCGCCAGCAGCCGCAGCGAGAGGGCGGGCCGATGGAACGAGCAGTACTTC.

The rearrangement links TRBV29-1 to TRBJ2-1, with D possibly called TRBD1 or TRBD2 (5 bases each). Germline CDR1 is SQVTM and CDR2 is ANQGSEA. The CDR3 loop spans 14 amino acids. V gave up 6 bases and J gave up 4 bases, with 16 bases separating them. CDR3 residues: CSVSLGTAYNEQFF. In DNA, the CDR3 is TGCAGCGTCTCCTTGGGGACGGCGTACAATGAGCAGTTCTTC.

The chain has TRBV28 and TRBJ2-6, with TRBD2 as a possible D gene (5 bases). The V end was cut by 5 bases, the J end by 4 bases, with 12 bases between. Per germline, CDR1 MDHEN and CDR2 SYDVKM. The CDR3 has 15 residues. The CDR3 reads CASSLEGEGANVLTF. The CDR3 region has the DNA TGTGCCAGCAGTCTCGAGGGCGAAGGGGCCAACGTCCTGACTTTC.

This clone was detected only a few times. The rearrangement uses TRBV14 and TRBJ2-3; D is possibly TRBD2 (6 bases). This CDR3 contains 15 residues. With 0 bases removed from V and 6 bases from J, the gap between germline ends came to 13 bases. The germline V gene encodes CDR1 SGHDN and CDR2 FVKESK. The CDR3 protein is CASSQEGRRWDTQYF. The CDR3 region has the DNA TGTGCCAGCAGCCAAGAGGGGAGGAGGTGGGATACGCAGTATTTT.

The chain combines TRBV9 with TRBJ2-1, with D possibly matching TRBD1 (5 bases). V gave up 0 bases and J gave up 10 bases, with 14 bases separating them. The length of the CDR3 is 14 residues. Germline V gene data show CDR1 as SGDLS and CDR2 as YYNGEE. CDR3 protein: CASSVGPGAREQFF. CDR3 DNA: TGTGCCAGCAGCGTAGGTCCTGGGGCCCGGGAGCAGTTCTTC.

The chain has TRBV4-3 and TRBJ1-2; D gene uncertain. The CDR3 runs 14 residues. Germline V gives CDR1 LGHNA, CDR2 YSLEER. Trimming took off 4 bases at V and 0 bases at J, with 9 bases between the two ends. CDR3 in amino acids: CASSLRGANYGYTF. The CDR3 nucleotides read TGCGCCAGCAGCCTACGTGGGGCTAACTATGGCTACACCTTC.

In this sample, this clone turned up a few times. V usage is TRBV7-9 and J usage is TRBJ2-5; no firm D call. Trimming pared 2 bases from V and 3 bases from J, leaving 7 bases between. This CDR3 is built from 13 residues. Germline V gene lookup returns CDR1 SEHNR and CDR2 FQNEAQ (reference sequence). For the CDR3, the DNA is TGTGCCAGCAGCTTAACGCAAAAAGAGACCCAGTACTTC. Protein: CASSLTQKETQYF.

This sequence joins TRBV27 and TRBJ1-5; D remains ambiguous. The CDR3 length is 12 residues. Between the trimmed V and J ends, which lost 3 bases and 5 bases, there was a span of 5 bases. CDR1 is MNHEY, CDR2 SMNVEV, per germline (reference sequence). CDR3 coding DNA: TGTGCCAGCAGTTTCGGGGATCAGCCCCAGCATTTT. Translating it yields CASSFGDQPQHF.

This clone was picked up many times. The rearrangement links TRBV18 to TRBJ2-3; D possibly corresponds to TRBD1 (6 bases). CDR1 and CDR2 (germline): KGHSH, LQKENI. This CDR3 has 14 residues. Trimming cost V 5 bases and J 3 bases, with 12 bases left between them. The CDR3 bases are TGTGCCAGCTCAAGAAGGCAGGGGACAGATACGCAGTATTTT. Translation gives CASSRRQGTDTQYF.

This clone was observed at least ten times. The chain joins TRBV10-3 to TRBJ2-2, with D uncertain. This CDR3 region has 13 residues. The ends were cut back, 3 bases at V and 4 bases at J, with 6 bases in the middle. Germline CDR1 is ENHRY and CDR2 is SYGVKD. CDR3: CAISDIGTGELFF. Here the CDR3 DNA reads TGTGCCATCAGTGACATTGGCACCGGGGAGCTGTTTTTT.

The V gene is TRBV29-1, the J gene TRBJ2-7, with D possibly TRBD2 on 5 matching bases. The CDR3 contains 15 residues. Germline V gene lookup returns CDR1 SQVTM and CDR2 ANQGSEA. V lost 4 bases and J lost 4, with 20 bases in between. The CDR3 region has the DNA TGCAGCGTTGCCCTTCAGCGGATAGGAAATTACGAGCAGTACTTC. Translating it yields CSVALQRIGNYEQYF.

The V call is TRBV29-1, the J call TRBJ1-1; D gene ambiguous. Trimming removed 2 bases from V and 0 bases from J, with 7 bases in between. Looked up from germline, CDR1 is SQVTM and CDR2 is ANQGSEA. This CDR3 contains 13 residues. CDR3 amino acids: CSVENILNTEAFF. CDR3 DNA: TGCAGCGTTGAAAACATACTGAACACTGAAGCTTTCTTT.